This T cell receptor beta chain is drawn from a study of PD-L1 blockade in urothelial cancer. Study-level background: Patients arrived having already received 0 to 3 prior chemotherapy regimens. Samples came from 3 weeks, at the second dose, and 6 weeks into treatment.

Data came from immunoSEQ multiplex PCR; TCRdb stores just in-frame clones and leaves some out. This table holds approximately 110,000 clones, about 85% found once. Sample contribution per patient ranged from 1 to 8, covering pretreatment and on-treatment. This clone was detected only once. The germline CDR1 and CDR2 sequences are MGHDK and SYGVNS. The CDR3 spans 11 residues. V was clipped by 4 bases and J by 3 bases, with 2 bases between them. The receptor was isolated from a man aged 50 to 59 with urothelial cancer. This specimen was PBMCs, taken around atezolizumab (anti-PD-L1) treatment. The chain couples TRBV25-1 to TRBJ2-3; D is uncertain. In DNA, the CDR3 is TGTGCCAGCAGTGCAACAGATACGCAGTATTTT. As protein: CASSATDTQYF.